The 6 T cell receptor beta chains below were found in one sample sequenced in a study of early T cells in non-severe SARS-CoV-2 infection. TCRdb reprocessed the 5' RACE reads via MiXCR and lists one record per CDR3 protein. The sample has more than 95,000 distinct CDR3 sequences, approximately 10% seen once; the top ten hold just over 4.5%. Source: whole blood, taken at baseline. Receptor source: an adult who was a healthcare worker with PCR-confirmed SARS-CoV-2 infection or an uninfected control (not recorded which).

The genes are TRBV3-1 and TRBJ2-7, with TRBD2 matching 10 bases. V dropped 0 bases and J dropped 3; count of bases not matched to a gene: 2. The CDR3 sequence is 15 residues long. Per germline, CDR1 LGHDT and CDR2 YNNKEL (reference sequence). DNA of the CDR3: TGTGCCAGCAGCCAAGACGCTAGCGGGAGCTACGAGCAGTACTTC. Translation: CASSQDASGSYEQYF.

This clonotype occurred once. This chain uses TRBV3-1 with TRBJ2-5; no clear D. Germline assignment: CDR1 LGHDT and CDR2 YNNKEL (reference sequence). The V end was cut by 1 base, the J end by 5 bases, with 17 bases between. The CDR3 has 16 residues. The CDR3 region has the DNA TGTGCCAGCAGCCAAGGCGGTAAATCTCCGGCGGAGACCCAGTACTTC. Its protein is CASSQGGKSPAETQYF.

This clonotype has just a few counts. The CDR3 DNA reads as TGTGCCAGCACAGTGGCAGGGGTGACCATCGATACGCAGTATTTT. Protein product: CASTVAGVTIDTQYF. The chain combines TRBV12-3 or TRBV12-4 with TRBJ2-3; the D gene is possibly TRBD1 (6 bases). V lost 7 bases and J lost 6, with 20 bases in between. This CDR3 comprises 15 residues.

This clonotype was seen at least ten times. The V gene is TRBV27, the J gene TRBJ1-5; D unclear. Germline CDR1 and CDR2: MNHEY and SMNVEV (reference sequence). This CDR3 is 14 amino acids long. The V end was cut by 0 bases, the J end by 1 base, with 4 bases between. CDR3 sequence (DNA): TGTGCCAGCAGTTTATCTCGAAGCAATCAGCCCCAGCATTTT. It specifies CASSLSRSNQPQHF.

This clonotype has just a few counts. V is TRBV20-1 and J is TRBJ2-1, with a weak D call TRBD2 (6 bases). The V gene's germline CDR1 is DFQATT and CDR2 SNEGSKA (reference sequence). Trimming cost V 6 bases and J 10 bases, with 13 bases left between them. The CDR3 sequence is 11 residues long. The CDR3 protein is CSAGRTKEQFF. The CDR3 DNA follows: TGCAGTGCCGGCCGGACTAAAGAGCAGTTCTTC.

This clonotype was observed at least ten times. V is TRBV7-9 and J is TRBJ2-2; no clear D gene. The CDR3 covers 12 residues. V lost 5 bases and J 5 bases, leaving 6 bases between the germline ends. Per germline, CDR1 SEHNR and CDR2 FQNEAQ (reference sequence). The CDR3: CASSAKTGELFF. Here the CDR3 DNA reads TGTGCCAGCAGCGCCAAAACCGGGGAGCTGTTTTTT.